The next 2 T cell receptor beta chains were all read from a single sample in a study of blood T cell repertoires in COVID-19 (dated by TCRdb to 2020 to 2021). Library prep was done by the immunoSEQ multiplex PCR assay. Here the immuneACCESS table is served through TCRdb, limited to in-frame sequences with V and J called. Missing clones are a known gap in these copies; in checked studies unresolved V genes cover under half, and the rest lacks a known reason. The sample includes around 55,000 clones, with approximately 86% observed a single time. The ten largest clones take up around 3.4% of the sample. What was sequenced was peripheral blood. Every receptor here comes from a man aged 40-49 years with COVID-19, enrolled during active disease.

The rearrangement links TRBV18 to TRBJ2-1; 8 bases are a match to TRBD1. Germline trimming cut 3 bases from V and 4 bases from J; bases unmatched to any gene: 8. The germline V gene has CDR1 KGHSH and CDR2 LQKENI. The CDR3 covers 16 residues. CDR3 sequence: CASSPLDRAAYNEQFF. The CDR3 region has the DNA TGTGCCAGCTCACCGCTGGACAGGGCGGCGTACAATGAGCAGTTCTTC.

The rearrangement joins TRBV10-3 to TRBJ1-1; D is undetermined. Germline CDR1 and CDR2: ENHRY and SYGVKD. The CDR3 runs 14 residues. V was clipped by 3 bases and J by 1 base, with 9 bases between them. For the CDR3, the DNA is TGTGCCATCAGTGATTGGGAGAGGAACACTGAAGCTTTCTTT. Translation gives CAISDWERNTEAFF.